This T cell receptor (beta chain) stems from a study of spatial heterogeneity in lung cancer. Turning to the study itself: Detection consistently yielded more beta chains than alpha chains. From matched bulk RNA-seq came a T cell module score, which showed a strong correlation with TCR transcript counts in tumor regions.

There are many counts of this clonotype. Its target is unknown. Trimming removed 7 bases from V and 3 bases from J; junction bases left unmatched: 8. Germline loops: CDR1 MDHEN, CDR2 SYDVKM. This CDR3 spans 16 amino acids. Study-wide results and caveats: Mutation counts in tumors were tracked by counts of expanded intratumoral alpha and beta TCRs.

Time point in this sample: sample taken at primary tumor resection. Donation came from some 72 patients with untreated early-stage non-small cell lung cancer. Whole RNA came from tumor, nontumor lung or frozen PBMC and was sequenced without being sorted. TCRdb re-derived calls from the 5' RACE reads in MiXCR, one entry per CDR3 protein. The sample records 18,000 or so distinct CDR3 sequences, about 6.3% being singletons. V and J are TRBV28 and TRBJ1-6; 8 bases align to TRBD1. The input for sequencing was lung tumor tissue, taken at surgery. This receptor was identified in a female donor with early-stage non-small cell lung cancer. CDR3 in DNA: TGTGCCAGCAATAACAGGGGGGGGTTCTATAATTCACCCCTCCACTTT. Translated, it gives CASNNRGGFYNSPLHF.